This is a list of T cell receptor beta chains from one sample in a study of T cells expressing NK-cell markers. TCRdb derives one entry per CDR3 protein from the 5' RACE reads, leaving out DNA. The sample data list around 140,000 distinct CDR3 sequences. Input material: blood T cells: a sorted CD56 or NKG2C T cell subset, CD4+ or CD8+ T cells, or bulk PBMC T cells (not recorded which). These receptors all stem from a man between 18 and 29 years old in good health. Both conserved end residues are part of each CDR3.

TRBJ1-1 | 16 | TRBV23-1 | CASSQSAGGSDTEAFF
TRBJ2-5 | 14 | TRBV7-8 | CASSLARGKETQYF
TRBJ2-1 | 13 | TRBV7-9 | CASSFQLAAEQFF
TRBJ2-3 | 19 | TRBV11-1 | CASSLLQGIGGRATDTQYF
TRBJ2-4 | 15 | TRBV7-9 | CASSLPRDRGEWLYF
TRBJ2-3 | 15 | TRBV7-6 | CASSLLLRDGDTQYF
TRBJ2-5 | 14 | TRBV29-1 | CSVAPGGPGETQYF
TRBJ2-1 | 12 | TRBV27 | CATSGQINEQFF
TRBJ2-3 | 11 | TRBV27 | CASHFADTQYF
TRBJ2-3 | 14 | TRBV27 | CASNHKTYTDTQYF
TRBJ2-1 | 16 | TRBV29-1 | CSVEVEVGAPGNEQFF
TRBJ2-7 | 12 | TRBV20-1 | CSASQQAHEQYF
TRBJ2-1 | 15 | TRBV9 | CASSGGGLAGVEQFF
TRBJ2-5 | 15 | TRBV20-1 | CSARAGTSNYETQYF
TRBJ2-1 | 13 | TRBV6-1 | CASMESFYNEQFF
TRBJ2-3 | 16 | TRBV7-8 | CASSLGTGPLTDTQYF
TRBJ2-2 | 13 | TRBV20-1 | CSARETEAGELFF
TRBJ2-1 | 12 | TRBV20-1 | CSAREREDEQFF
TRBJ2-7 | 16 | TRBV4-3 | CASSQGLAGGLYEQYF
TRBJ2-2 | 11 | TRBV7-9 | CASSLDGELFF
TRBJ2-3 | 17 | TRBV6-1 | CASSPSRRDRGTDTQYF
TRBJ2-1 | 13 | TRBV15 | CATSRGEQFEQFF
TRBJ2-1 | 14 | TRBV5-6 | CASSPTANLNEQFF
TRBJ2-2 | 15 | TRBV11-3 | CASKSRGANTGELFF
TRBJ2-5 | 16 | TRBV18 | CASSPLKYRVEETQYF
TRBJ2-5 | 13 | TRBV4-1 | CASRDLVQETQYF
TRBJ2-2 | 16 | TRBV4-2 | CASSQGPKTETGELFF
TRBJ2-6 | 16 | TRBV4-3 | CASSQDSSPGANVLTF
TRBJ1-1 | 12 | TRBV29-1 | CSVASRNTEAFF
TRBJ2-1 | 15 | TRBV9 | CATPGAGGDYNEQFF
TRBJ2-1 | 16 | TRBV7-9 | CASSSTGYSSYNEQFF
TRBJ2-1 | 13 | TRBV4-2 | CASSQREVYEQFF
TRBJ2-1 | 17 | TRBV9 | CASSVESLGLADNEQFF
TRBJ2-7 | 14 | TRBV20-1 | CSPLELAGIYEQYF
TRBJ1-6 | 15 | TRBV11-2 | CASSLTAGDNSPLHF
TRBJ2-5 | 14 | TRBV28 | CASSLMAGEGTQYF
TRBJ2-5 | 16 | TRBV7-3 | CASSLNGGTLQETQYF
TRBJ2-6 | 16 | TRBV6-5 | CASSYSIRTGANVLTF
TRBJ1-1 | 14 | TRBV7-2 | CASSLQGSLTEAFF
TRBJ2-7 | 16 | TRBV29-1 | CSVAGTSGTLSYEQYF
TRBJ2-2 | 15 | TRBV20-1 | CSARDILAGYGELFF
TRBJ2-1 | 11 | TRBV19 | CASTGGGEQFF
TRBJ1-1 | 14 | TRBV24-1 | CATSDSRRDTEAFF
TRBJ2-7 | 20 | TRBV29-1 | CSVGAGGTSGTLLPSYEQYF
TRBJ2-1 | 13 | TRBV27 | CASSLDRGVEQFF
TRBJ2-7 | 14 | TRBV29-1 | CSVEIGGFSAEQYF